Listed here are 14 T cell receptor beta chains from one sample, sequenced in a study of shared clonotypes between healthy human individuals. Clones were read by immunoSEQ multiplex PCR, and TCRdb kept only the in-frame ones, dropping some. The sample contains about 2.4 million clones, about 92% of which appear only once. Sequenced sample: naive CD4+ T cells sorted from blood. The sample's subset: CD45RA+ positively selected. These receptors came from a man between 18 and 35 years old in good health.

This clone has just one count. The genes are TRBV6-5 and TRBJ2-1, with D perhaps matching TRBD2 (5 bases). Trimming cost V 2 bases and J 9 bases, with 11 bases left between them. The CDR3 is made up of 13 amino acids. The germline CDR1 and CDR2 sequences are MNHEY and SVGAGI. The CDR3 protein is CASSYDEGGEQFF. Written as DNA, the CDR3 is TGTGCCAGCAGTTACGATGAGGGTGGTGAGCAGTTCTTC.

This chain joins TRBV28 and TRBJ2-7, with D tentatively TRBD2 (5 bases). Germline CDR1 is MDHEN and CDR2 is SYDVKM. The CDR3 length is 14 residues. Trimming pared 5 bases from V and 2 bases from J, leaving 13 bases between. CDR3 in amino acids: CASSPASSPYEQYF. The CDR3 DNA sequence: TGTGCCAGCAGTCCCGCTAGCTCCCCCTACGAGCAGTACTTC.

V and J are TRBV5-1 and TRBJ2-1; possibly TRBD1 or TRBD2 for D (6 bases each). CDR1 is SGHRS, CDR2 YFSETQ, per germline. V lost 4 bases, J lost 8 bases, and 22 bases lay in between. This CDR3 is built from 16 residues. CDR3 DNA: TGCGCCAGCAGCGGGGGGCTCATGGGATTGGCCCATGAGCAGTTCTTC. Amino acids: CASSGGLMGLAHEQFF.

This clone came up once. This chain uses TRBV6-1 with TRBJ1-3; D gene ambiguous. Trimming took off 8 bases at V and 0 bases at J, with 11 bases between the two ends. There are 14 residues in the CDR3. Looked up from germline, CDR1 is MNHNS and CDR2 is SASEGT. CDR3 bases: TGTGCCAGCCGAGACTTCCACTCTGGAAACACCATATATTTT. This encodes CASRDFHSGNTIYF.

In this sample, this clone turned up once. The chain links TRBV5-4 to TRBJ2-4; possible D gene TRBD1, 5 bases. V lost 1 base and J 7 bases, leaving 15 bases between the germline ends. The CDR3 loop spans 15 amino acids. The germline gives CDR1 SGHNT, CDR2 YYREEE (reference sequence). The CDR3 reads CASSLYLGLGNIQYF. CDR3 DNA sequence: TGTGCCAGCAGCTTGTATCTGGGGCTCGGGAACATTCAGTACTTC.

The CDR3 DNA follows: TGTGCCAGTAGTGTTACTAGCGGGTCTGGGGACAATGAGCAGTTCTTC. Protein sequence: CASSVTSGSGDNEQFF. The J gene is TRBJ2-1, the V gene TRBV19; 9 nucleotides align to TRBD2. The CDR3 totals 16 residues. V trimming: 5 bases; J trimming: 5 bases; junction bases outside the gene matches: 10. The germline gives CDR1 LNHDA, CDR2 SQIVND (reference sequence).

This clone appeared a few times. V is TRBV19 and J is TRBJ1-2; 8 nucleotides line up with TRBD1. Losses at the gene ends were 6 bases for V and 7 bases for J; bases not matched to a gene: 10. CDR3 length: 14 residues. Germline CDR1 LNHDA, CDR2 SQIVND (reference sequence). CDR3 loop: CASREQGVSTGYTF. As DNA, the CDR3 is TGTGCCAGTAGGGAACAGGGGGTTTCGACTGGCTACACCTTC.

The rearrangement uses TRBV11-2 and TRBJ2-3; no definite D call. The germline CDR1 and CDR2 sequences are SGHAT and FQNNGV. Trimming left V 3 bases short and J 2 bases short, with 9 bases between. This CDR3 contains 14 residues. The chain's CDR3 is CASSFTHTTDTQYF. The CDR3 nucleotides are TGTGCCAGCAGCTTTACGCACACCACAGATACGCAGTATTTT.

CDR3 nucleotide sequence: TGTGCCAGCAGCCGACTTGTGGGTATCGGCTACGAGCAGTACTTC. Translation: CASSRLVGIGYEQYF. The rearrangement uses TRBV27 and TRBJ2-7; D not resolved. The CDR3 contains 15 residues. CDR1 is MNHEY and CDR2 is SMNVEV in the germline V gene (reference sequence). Trimming stripped 6 bases from V and 3 bases from J, with 18 bases between.

The V gene is TRBV10-3, the J gene TRBJ1-4; no definite D call. V lost 0 bases to trimming and J lost 6 bases, with 11 bases between them. Germline assignment: CDR1 ENHRY and CDR2 SYGVKD. The CDR3 has 15 residues. The CDR3 sequence is CAISESWGEDEKLFF. DNA for the CDR3: TGTGCCATCAGTGAGTCCTGGGGAGAGGATGAAAAACTGTTTTTT.

V and J are TRBV7-3 and TRBJ2-3; 9 bases align to TRBD1. The germline V gene encodes CDR1 SGHTA and CDR2 FQGTGA. Trimming cost V 6 bases and J 0 bases; bases outside gene matches: 7. The CDR3 has 16 amino acids. CDR3: CASSLTGGPSTDTQYF. The CDR3 coding sequence is TGTGCCAGCAGTTTGACAGGGGGGCCGAGCACAGATACGCAGTATTTT.

V is TRBV6-5 and J is TRBJ2-5; no clear D gene. The germline V gene has CDR1 MNHEY and CDR2 SVGAGI. Trimming stripped 8 bases from V and 1 base from J, with 5 bases between. There are 11 residues in the CDR3. CDR3 in DNA: TGTGCCAGCGGGCCCCAAGAGACCCAGTACTTC. Its protein product is CASGPQETQYF.

CDR3 DNA: TGTGCCATCAGGGAGGTAGAGACTGAAGCTTTCTTT. This sequence encodes CAIREVETEAFF. The V and J genes are TRBV10-3 and TRBJ1-1; D gene uncertain. V lost 6 bases and J 5 bases, leaving 10 bases between the germline ends. CDR1 is ENHRY, CDR2 SYGVKD, per germline. This CDR3 is 12 amino acids long.

Notes on this clone: Within the sample, other DNA sequences also encode this same CDR3. The chain is built from TRBV10-3 and TRBJ1-4, with D perhaps matching TRBD1 (6 bases). With 0 bases removed from V and 5 bases from J, the gap between germline ends came to 7 bases. The CDR3 covers 14 residues. Germline V lookup: CDR1 ENHRY, CDR2 SYGVKD. The CDR3: CAISESGGNEKLFF. For the CDR3, the DNA is TGTGCCATCAGTGAGTCAGGGGGGAATGAAAAACTGTTTTTT.